Below, 12 T cell receptor beta chains from the same sample are listed, as sequenced in a study of neurological immune-mediated disorders. From the 5' RACE reads, TCRdb called clonotypes with MiXCR, one entry per CDR3 protein. The sample has some 79,000 distinct CDR3 sequences; 13% to 15% are singletons. The sequenced sample consisted of PBMCs. The receptor set was obtained from a woman aged 50 to 60 in good health.

This clonotype was picked up many times. The chain has TRBV20-1 and TRBJ2-7; D is undetermined. V shed 5 bases and J shed 5 bases, with 19 bases lying between them. Germline V gene lookup returns CDR1 DFQATT and CDR2 SNEGSKA (reference sequence). The CDR3 covers 14 residues. CDR3 region: CSAGEPGRANEQYF. The CDR3 coding sequence is TGCAGTGCTGGCGAACCTGGACGAGCCAACGAGCAGTACTTC.

The gene calls are TRBV12-3 or TRBV12-4 and TRBJ2-1; 9 bases match TRBD2. The ends lost 9 bases at V and 5 bases at J; junction bases unmatched: 8. CDR3 length: 14 amino acids. CDR3 sequence: CASRPSSGNNEQFF. CDR3 coding DNA: TGTGCCAGTAGACCTTCTAGCGGGAACAATGAGCAGTTCTTC.

The sample holds many counts of this clonotype. The chain joins TRBV2 to TRBJ1-5; 9 bases line up with TRBD1. The ends lost 6 bases at V and 8 bases at J; junction bases unmatched: 2. This CDR3 is built from 12 residues. Looked up from germline, CDR1 is SNHLY and CDR2 is FYNNEI. The CDR3 bases are TGTGCCAGCAGATGGACAGGGGAGCCCCAGCATTTT. It yields the protein CASRWTGEPQHF.

This clonotype has just a few counts. This chain joins TRBV7-2 and TRBJ1-5; D is ambiguous. The ends were cut back, 3 bases at V and 3 bases at J, with 6 bases in the middle. The CDR3 runs 13 residues. CDR1 SGHTA and CDR2 FQGNSA come from the germline V gene. CDR3 nucleotide sequence: TGTGCCAGCAGCTTTGAGGTCAATCAGCCCCAGCATTTT. It encodes CASSFEVNQPQHF.

This clonotype was seen many times. This sequence joins TRBV12-3 or TRBV12-4 and TRBJ2-7; no clear D. The V end lost 3 bases, the J end lost 7 bases, and 13 bases lay between the germline ends. There are 13 residues in the CDR3. The CDR3 sequence: CASSLRSLGEQYF. As DNA, the CDR3 is TGTGCCAGCAGTTTGAGGAGTTTGGGGGAGCAGTACTTC.

This clonotype was counted many times. This rearrangement joins TRBV28 to TRBJ2-5; 7 bases agree with TRBD1. V lost 6 bases, J lost 4 bases, and 8 bases stayed unmatched. The germline gives CDR1 MDHEN, CDR2 SYDVKM. The CDR3 sequence is 14 residues long. The CDR3 is CASRSTGPPETQYF. CDR3 in DNA: TGTGCCAGCAGGTCGACAGGGCCCCCAGAGACCCAGTACTTC.

J is TRBJ2-7 and V is TRBV7-9; D ambiguous. CDR3 length: 16 residues. V was clipped by 10 bases and J by 0 bases, with 22 bases between them. The V gene's germline CDR1 is SEHNR and CDR2 FQNEAQ (reference sequence). CDR3 sequence reads: CAISLGSQISSYEQYF. The DNA for the CDR3 is TGTGCCATTAGCTTAGGGTCACAGATAAGCTCCTACGAGCAGTACTTC.

This clonotype was seen ten or more times. This chain connects TRBV7-2 to TRBJ1-2; 10 bases are a match to TRBD1. The V gene end was trimmed by 4 bases and the J gene end by 1 base; junction bases not matched to a gene: 3. The CDR3 contains 15 residues. CDR1 and CDR2 from the germline V gene are SGHTA and FQGNSA. CDR3 in amino acids: CASSSRDRGNYGYTF. CDR3 bases: TGTGCCAGCAGCTCCCGGGACAGGGGTAACTATGGCTACACCTTC.

This clonotype appeared many times. The V call is TRBV20-1, the J call TRBJ2-2, with unresolved D. Trimming removed 1 base from V and 5 bases from J, with 11 bases in between. Germline V gene sequence: CDR1 DFQATT, CDR2 SNEGSKA (reference sequence). The CDR3 covers 14 residues. The CDR3 bases are TGCAGTGCTAGAGGGCCCTTGGGAACCGGGGAGCTGTTTTTT. Its protein is CSARGPLGTGELFF.

The chain combines TRBV29-1 with TRBJ2-1, with 11 bases that match TRBD2. The germline CDR1 and CDR2 sequences are SQVTM and ANQGSEA. J lost 2 bases, V lost 2 bases, and 2 bases had no gene match. The CDR3 contains 15 residues. This CDR3 is CSVELAGGTYNEQFF. DNA for the CDR3: TGCAGCGTTGAATTAGCGGGAGGGACCTACAATGAGCAGTTCTTC.

The CDR3 coding sequence is TGTGCCAGCTCAGAGTCGGAGGCGAACGGCTACACCTTC. Translating gives CASSESEANGYTF. This rearrangement joins TRBV18 to TRBJ1-2, with D unresolved. The CDR3 spans 13 residues. Germline V gives CDR1 KGHSH, CDR2 LQKENI. Between the trimmed V and J ends, which lost 5 bases and 8 bases, there was a span of 15 bases.

This clonotype was detected ten times or more. This chain joins TRBV7-2 and TRBJ2-1, with 7 bases identical to TRBD2. V lost 5 bases and J lost 3; bases outside the gene matches: 10. Per the germline V gene, CDR1 is SGHTA and CDR2 is FQGNSA. This CDR3 is 16 amino acids long. CDR3 amino acids: CASSPSTKRGYNEQFF. CDR3 DNA sequence: TGTGCCAGCAGCCCCTCCACTAAGCGGGGCTACAATGAGCAGTTCTTC.